This passage covers 14 T cell receptor beta chains from one sample sequenced in a study of tumor-infiltrating lymphocytes in primary liver carcinoma. The researchers obtained blood RNA from unsorted whole blood and also extracted germline DNA. A constant-region primer primed TCR beta cDNA synthesis from 500 to 550 ng of total RNA. Three nested multiplex PCR rounds, a slightly modified ARM-PCR, produced the libraries for TCR beta. TRBV1-TRBV30 forward primers paired with a C-beta reverse primer drove the first two PCR rounds, 10 cycles each. TCRdb re-called the multiplex PCR reads with MiXCR, one entry per CDR3 protein. The sample holds about 330,000 distinct CDR3 sequences; almost 65% are singletons and the top ten take about 6%. Sequenced input: peripheral blood. Source of these receptors: a man aged 35 to 55 with primary liver carcinoma and hepatitis B virus infection.

Note on this clonotype: The final CDR3 position lacks the conserved phenylalanine or tryptophan, pointing to a likely read error. This chain uses TRBV11-2 with TRBJ2-1; D not certain. Germline CDR1 SGHAT, CDR2 FQNNGV. The length of the CDR3 is 18 residues. Deletions cut 0 bases from V and 7 bases from J, with 22 bases between. Here the CDR3 DNA reads TGTGCCAGCAGCTTAGATCCCCCGACGCCAGTGGGAAGGAATGAGCAGTTCTTA. Translating it yields CASSLDPPTPVGRNEQFL.

A word on this clonotype: The CDR3 does not close with the conserved phenylalanine or tryptophan, likely indicating a read error. The rearrangement uses TRBV6-5 and TRBJ1-1, with 8 bases fitting TRBD1. Per the germline V gene, CDR1 is MNHEY and CDR2 is SVGAGI. This CDR3 region has 13 residues. The CDR3 nucleotides are TGTACCAGCAGGATACAGGGGGACACTGAAGCTTTCTAT. Encoded protein: CTSRIQGDTEAFY.

This rearrangement joins TRBV5-6 to TRBJ2-7; possibly TRBD2 for D (6 bases). V was cut by 6 bases and J by 3 bases, with 16 bases left in between. The germline V gene encodes CDR1 SGHDT and CDR2 YYEEEE. The CDR3 has 14 amino acids. For the CDR3, the DNA is TGTGCCAGCACCAAATACGGGGGTTACTACGAGCAGTACTTC. Translated, it gives CASTKYGGYYEQYF.

This clonotype was detected many times. The chain is built from TRBV4-1 and TRBJ2-7, with TRBD1 identical over 9 bases. The V gene end was trimmed by 5 bases and the J gene end by 4 bases; junction bases not matched to a gene: 9. The length of the CDR3 is 15 residues. Germline loops: CDR1 MGHRA, CDR2 YSYEKL. CDR3 in amino acids: CASSITGGAGYEQYF. The CDR3 region has the DNA TGCGCCAGCAGCATAACAGGGGGCGCGGGATACGAGCAGTACTTC.

Of note for this clonotype: It may be a read error: a sequence one base away is much more abundant. V gene TRBV5-6 combines with J gene TRBJ2-3; D might be TRBD1 (5 bases). The CDR3 is made up of 13 amino acids. Germline assignment: CDR1 SGHDT and CDR2 YYEEEE. With 4 bases removed from V and 2 bases from J, the gap between germline ends came to 8 bases. CDR3 sequence (DNA): TGTGCCAGCAGCCCGGACAACACAGATACGCAGTATTTT. Amino acid sequence: CASSPDNTDTQYF.

This clonotype is large. This chain links TRBV11-2 with TRBJ2-7; D unclear. This CDR3 has 14 residues. Germline V CDR1 and CDR2: SGHAT, FQNNGV. V was trimmed by 2 bases and J by 0 bases, leaving 8 bases between them. The CDR3 region has the DNA TGTGCCAGCAGCTTAAACAGCCTCTCCTACGAGCAGTACTTC. It encodes CASSLNSLSYEQYF.

In this sample, this clonotype turned up a few times. Just one base apart from a much larger clone, this may be a read error. The rearrangement joins TRBV4-3 to TRBJ2-3; tentatively, D is TRBD2 (6 bases). This CDR3 region has 17 residues. The germline V gene encodes CDR1 LGHNA and CDR2 YSLEER. The CDR3 DNA is TGCACCAGCAGCCTGACCTGGACTACCCCAAGCACAGATACGCAGTATTTT. Amino acid sequence: CTSSLTWTTPSTDTQYF.

This clonotype was seen only a few times. This chain links TRBV6-6 with TRBJ2-2; TRBD1 matches at 9 bases. Germline CDR1 reads MNHNY; CDR2 reads SVGAGI (reference sequence). This CDR3 has 14 residues. J was trimmed by 4 bases and V by 10 bases; bases with no gene match: 7. CDR3 in amino acids: CAIRGTGITGELFF. The CDR3 DNA reads TGTGCCATCCGGGGGACAGGGATCACCGGGGAGCTGTTTTTT.

At least ten counts were recorded for this clonotype. This rearrangement joins TRBV12-3 or TRBV12-4 to TRBJ2-5; TRBD2 is a possible D gene (6 bases). This CDR3 is 16 amino acids long. V lost 5 bases, J lost 5 bases, and 21 bases lay in between. The CDR3 nucleotides are TGTGCCAGCAGTCGCCCGGGTGGAGCGGAGGGGGAGACCCAGTACTTC. Protein sequence: CASSRPGGAEGETQYF.

The table lists this clonotype with a count of one. Compared with germline, one end of the junction differs, possibly owing to a read error. The V gene is TRBV6-2 or TRBV6-3, the J gene TRBJ1-4; perhaps TRBD1 as D (5 bases). CDR3 length: 17 amino acids. Germline values: CDR1 MNHEY, CDR2 SVGEGT. This CDR3 is CVSSSPQLRVRPGKLFF. The CDR3 coding sequence is TGTGTCAGCAGTAGCCCACAACTCAGGGTACGCCCCGGAAAACTGTTTTTT.

Only one count was recorded for this clonotype. This sequence joins TRBV4-1 and TRBJ2-3; maybe TRBD2 (6 bases). In germline, CDR1 is MGHRA, CDR2 YSYEKL. Between the trimmed V and J ends, which lost 0 bases and 2 bases, there was a span of 15 bases. The CDR3 runs 17 residues. The DNA of the CDR3 is TGCGCCAGCAGCCAAGATAGGGCGGGGTCGAACACAGATACGCAGTATTTT. Its protein product is CASSQDRAGSNTDTQYF.

Details on this clonotype: At one of its ends the junction is not consistent with the germline gene, which may arise from a read error. This chain uses TRBV4-2 with TRBJ2-3; D remains ambiguous. The length of the CDR3 is 15 residues. Germline CDR1 and CDR2: LGHNA and YNFKEQ. The CDR3 loop reads CASSQESFVPDTQYF. The CDR3, as DNA: TGTGCCAGCAGCCAAGAAAGTTTTGTCCCAGATACACAGTATTTT.

This clonotype was seen once. This may be a read error: a much more frequent sequence differs by one nucleotide. The gene calls are TRBV10-3 and TRBJ2-3, with TRBD2 matching 10 bases. Germline V lookup: CDR1 ENHRY, CDR2 SYGVKD. This CDR3 is built from 14 residues. The J segment lost 10 bases and the V segment lost 6 bases, leaving 10 bases of the junction unmatched. CDR3 in amino acids: CAIRSSGSSDAQYF. CDR3 nucleotides: TGTGCCATCAGGTCTAGCGGGAGTTCGGATGCGCAGTATTTT.

The table lists this clonotype with many counts. The V call is TRBV4-2, the J call TRBJ2-7, with 8 bases lining up with TRBD2. The CDR3 sequence is 15 residues long. With V trimmed by 4 bases and J by 2 bases, 7 bases remained unmatched. Germline assignment: CDR1 LGHNA and CDR2 YNFKEQ. In DNA form, the CDR3 reads TGTGCCAGCAGCCCCACGCCCGGGGGGGCCTACGAGCAGTACTTC. Residues: CASSPTPGGAYEQYF.